Presented here are 32 T cell receptor beta chains from one specimen sequenced in a study of relationships among human T cell subsets (dated 2010 in TCRdb). Following the CD25, CD56 and CD294 bead selections, the CD4+CD25-CD294- flow-through was collected as the Th1 cells. Library method: multiplex PCR. Instrument on record: 454 GS FLX. TCR alpha and beta CDR3 regions were amplified from mRNA by semiquantitative ARM-PCR. In ARM-PCR, tagged nested gene-specific primers were applied first, and communal superprimers then carried out the exponential amplification. In TCRdb, the public reads were trimmed at Q25 with fastp and aligned with MiXCR, with productive beta chains retained. Each entry is one CDR3 protein sequence, shown with its most common DNA and genes. Within this sample are more than 10,000 distinct CDR3 sequences, with around 69% of them counted one time only. Less than 35% of the sample comes from the top ten.

Sample: CD4+ Th1 cells sorted from blood. The cell subset or site label on this specimen signifies: CD4+CD25-CD294- T helper 1 cells. All receptors derive from a man in his forties or fifties in good health.

The rearrangement uses TRBV4-1 and TRBJ1-3; tentative D call: TRBD1 (6 bases). Germline CDR1 MGHRA, CDR2 YSYEKL. The CDR3 consists of 14 residues. V was cut by 1 base and J by 7 bases, with 11 bases left in between. CDR3 in amino acids: CASSQARGRNTIYF. The DNA for the CDR3 is TGCGCCAGCAGCCAAGCCAGGGGAAGGAACACCATATATTTT.

This clonotype appeared a few times. The rearrangement uses TRBV1 and TRBJ1-5; the D call of TRBD1 is as the table states it, not checked on the DNA. TRBV1 constitutes a pseudogene. This CDR3 region has 15 residues. This CDR3 is CTSSLQGAGNQPQHF. DNA of the CDR3: TGCACCAGCAGCCTACAGGGGGCTGGCAATCAGCCCCAGCATTTT.

CDR3 residues: CASSLYRGAYGYTF. The CDR3 region has the DNA TGTGCCAGCAGCTTGTATCGGGGAGCCTATGGCTACACCTTC. The chain recombines TRBV5-6 with TRBJ1-2; no reliable D call. CDR3 length: 14 amino acids. V was shortened by 1 base and J by 4 bases, with 11 bases between the two germline ends. Germline V lookup: CDR1 SGHDT, CDR2 YYEEEE.

V gene TRBV7-6 combines with J gene TRBJ2-1; a possible D gene is TRBD1 (5 bases). V was clipped by 3 bases and J by 8 bases, with 8 bases between them. CDR1 is SGHVS, CDR2 FNYEAQ, per germline. The CDR3 has 12 amino acids. CDR3 loop: CASSFDSYEQFF. The DNA for the CDR3 is TGTGCCAGCAGCTTCGACAGCTATGAGCAGTTCTTC.

The sample holds a few counts of this clonotype. The genes are TRBV12-3 or TRBV12-4 and TRBJ2-5, with D perhaps assigned TRBD1 or TRBD2 (5 bases each). Trimming pared 2 bases from V and 1 base from J, leaving 8 bases between. CDR3 size: 14 residues. CDR3 protein: CASSLLGRQETQYF. DNA for the CDR3: TGTGCCAGCAGTTTACTGGGACGCCAAGAGACCCAGTACTTC.

The chain has TRBV2 and TRBJ2-7; 11 bases fit TRBD1. The CDR3 runs 15 residues. J gave up 2 bases and V 5 bases, and 5 bases lay outside the gene matches. The germline V gene encodes CDR1 SNHLY and CDR2 FYNNEI. In DNA form, the CDR3 reads TGTGCCAGCAGTCGAGAGGGACAGGGGGCCTACGAGCAGTACTTC. Protein sequence: CASSREGQGAYEQYF.

The V call is TRBV5-6, the J call TRBJ2-5; D ambiguous. Per germline, CDR1 SGHDT and CDR2 YYEEEE. The V end lost 2 bases, the J end lost 4 bases, and 6 bases lay between the germline ends. CDR3 size: 12 residues. Here the CDR3 reads CASSFTRETQYF. The CDR3 nucleotides are TGTGCCAGCAGCTTTACGAGAGAGACCCAGTACTTC.

The chain is built from TRBV10-2 and TRBJ1-5, with unresolved D. In germline, CDR1 is WSHSY, CDR2 SAAADI. This CDR3 has 13 amino acids. Trimming removed 6 bases at V and 6 bases at J, with 12 bases between. The CDR3, as DNA: TGCGCCAGCAGAACGGGGTCGGGTCAGCCCCAGCATTTT. This codes for CASRTGSGQPQHF.

J is TRBJ2-6 and V is TRBV20-1; either TRBD1 or TRBD2 may supply D (6 bases each). V was trimmed by 3 bases and J by 0 bases, leaving 12 bases between them. This CDR3 region has 16 residues. From germline, CDR1 is DFQATT and CDR2 SNEGSKA (reference sequence). The CDR3 is CSASAGHLSGANVLTF. The CDR3, as DNA: TGCAGTGCTAGCGCGGGACACCTCTCTGGGGCCAACGTCCTGACTTTC.

The table lists this clonotype with a few counts. The genes are TRBV20-1 and TRBJ1-2; D is unclear. The ends were cut back, 5 bases at V and 3 bases at J, with 13 bases in the middle. The CDR3 loop spans 13 amino acids. Germline loops: CDR1 DFQATT, CDR2 SNEGSKA (reference sequence). CDR3 nucleotides: TGCAGTGCTGCCGTGGGAGGCTACTATGGCTACACCTTC. Translation: CSAAVGGYYGYTF.

This clonotype was recorded a few times. V is TRBV11-2 and J is TRBJ2-3; 9 nucleotides agree with TRBD2. CDR3 length equals 15 residues. Germline CDR1 SGHAT, CDR2 FQNNGV. V lost 3 bases to trimming and J lost 7 bases; unmatched junction nucleotides: 8. The CDR3 bases are TGTGCCAGCAGCTTGGAACTAGCGGGCACTTATACGCAGTATTTT. Protein sequence: CASSLELAGTYTQYF.

The V and J genes are TRBV27 and TRBJ2-5, with TRBD2 matching 7 bases. This CDR3 region has 16 residues. Losses at the gene ends were 8 bases for V and 7 bases for J; bases not matched to a gene: 19. Looked up from germline, CDR1 is MNHEY and CDR2 is SMNVEV (reference sequence). CDR3 sequence: CASSRAWPSGPGTQYF. DNA for the CDR3: TGTGCCAGCTCCCGTGCCTGGCCTAGCGGTCCAGGGACCCAGTACTTC.

This clonotype was seen a few times. The chain recombines TRBV29-1 with TRBJ1-2; D may be TRBD1 (5 bases). The CDR3 runs to 13 residues. V lost 7 bases and J lost 4, with 16 bases in between. From germline, CDR1 is SQVTM and CDR2 ANQGSEA. CDR3 in DNA: TGCAGCGCCCACCTCGGGGACCCCTATGGCTACACCTTC. Translated: CSAHLGDPYGYTF.

The CDR3 coding sequence is TGCAGTGCTAGAGAACAGGGCCAGAATTCACCCCTCCACTTT. Translated, it gives CSAREQGQNSPLHF. The chain joins TRBV20-1 to TRBJ1-6; the D gene is possibly TRBD1 (6 bases). V lost 0 bases, J lost 7 bases, and 10 bases lay in between. Germline CDR1 reads DFQATT; CDR2 reads SNEGSKA (reference sequence). The CDR3 consists of 14 residues.

The rearrangement joins TRBV7-9 to TRBJ2-3; 12 bases line up with TRBD2. V dropped 2 bases and J dropped 3; count of bases not matched to a gene: 0. CDR1 and CDR2 from the germline V gene are SEHNR and FQNEAQ (reference sequence). The CDR3 totals 15 residues. Here the CDR3 DNA reads TGTGCCAGCAGCTTACTAGCGGGGGGGACAGATACGCAGTATTTT. The encoded protein is CASSLLAGGTDTQYF.

The chain couples TRBV12-3 or TRBV12-4 to TRBJ1-2; no reliable D call. V was pared by 4 bases and J by 8 bases, with 8 bases between. This CDR3 is 11 amino acids long. CDR3 sequence reads: CASSYREGYTF. The CDR3 nucleotides are TGTGCCAGCAGTTACCGGGAAGGCTACACCTTC.

About this clonotype: The junction and the germline gene differ at one end; a read error may be behind it. This chain joins TRBV28 and TRBJ1-2; no reliable D call. CDR1 is MDHEN and CDR2 is SYDVKM in the germline V gene. The CDR3 has 20 amino acids. CDR3 sequence reads: CASSLSELGAVKPGNYGYTF. The CDR3 DNA follows: TGCGCCAGCAGCCTAAGCGAGCTGGGCGCAGTTAAACCGGGTAACTATGGCTACACCTTC.

The genes are TRBV11-1 and TRBJ2-1; 14 nucleotides line up with TRBD2. V lost 4 bases, J lost 7 bases, and 6 bases stayed unmatched. Looked up from germline, CDR1 is SGHAT and CDR2 is FQDESV (reference sequence). The CDR3 length is 16 residues. CDR3 protein: CASSSGLAGVNNEQFF. CDR3 coding DNA: TGTGCCAGCAGCTCGGGACTAGCGGGAGTTAATAATGAGCAGTTCTTC.

The chain uses TRBV6-6 and TRBJ2-1, with D maybe TRBD2 (5 bases). CDR1 and CDR2 from the germline V gene are MNHNY and SVGAGI (reference sequence). The CDR3 spans 14 residues. The V end lost 4 bases, the J end lost 4 bases, and 11 bases lay between the germline ends. The CDR3 reads CASSFGTSYNEQFF. CDR3 nucleotides: TGTGCCAGCAGTTTCGGCACTAGTTACAATGAGCAGTTCTTC.

The rearrangement links TRBV20-1 to TRBJ1-2; possible D gene TRBD1, 5 bases. V lost 0 bases and J 7 bases, leaving 15 bases between the germline ends. The CDR3 consists of 14 residues. Germline CDR1 DFQATT, CDR2 SNEGSKA (reference sequence). In nucleotides, the CDR3 is TGCAGTGCTAGAGATCCGCGGACAATCCGTGGCTACACCTTC. Its translation: CSARDPRTIRGYTF.

The chain has TRBV27 and TRBJ1-2, with 7 bases aligning to TRBD1. Germline CDR1 and CDR2: MNHEY and SMNVEV (reference sequence). V was clipped by 3 bases and J by 5 bases; unmatched bases: 3. CDR3 length: 13 residues. CDR3 residues: CASSFAGGYGYTF. The CDR3 DNA follows: TGTGCCAGCAGTTTTGCAGGGGGGTATGGCTACACCTTC.

The V call is TRBV5-1, the J call TRBJ2-5; D is uncertain. This CDR3 comprises 14 residues. With 2 bases removed from V and 3 bases from J, the gap between germline ends came to 11 bases. Germline V lookup: CDR1 SGHRS, CDR2 YFSETQ. The CDR3 sequence: CASSFRVDEETQYF. The CDR3 DNA follows: TGCGCCAGCAGCTTTCGGGTAGACGAAGAGACCCAGTACTTC.

J is TRBJ1-1 and V is TRBV18, with D perhaps TRBD1 (5 bases). Trimming removed 8 bases from V and 4 bases from J, with 17 bases in between. This CDR3 is built from 14 residues. Germline CDR1 and CDR2: KGHSH and LQKENI. The CDR3, as DNA: TGTGCCAGCAACCCTGGGAACCAGGGCACTGAAGCTTTCTTT. Protein sequence: CASNPGNQGTEAFF.

The sample holds a few counts of this clonotype. The rearrangement uses TRBV5-1 and TRBJ2-1; 12 positions match TRBD2. The CDR3 consists of 14 residues. Germline CDR1 SGHRS, CDR2 YFSETQ. With 4 bases clipped from V and 7 bases from J, the junction kept 3 bases outside the gene matches. For the CDR3, the DNA is TGCGCCAGCAGCCAAACTAGCGGGAGGAATGAGCAGTTCTTC. Its protein product is CASSQTSGRNEQFF.

In its sample, this clonotype was seen once. The junction departs from germline at one end; a sequencing error may be responsible. The chain is built from TRBV2 and TRBJ2-2, with TRBD1 identical over 7 bases. Germline CDR1 and CDR2: SNHLY and FYNNEI. The CDR3 spans 17 residues. The CDR3 DNA sequence: TGTACCAGCAGCCGTTTAGGCTGGGACAGCTACACCGGGGAGCCGTTTTTT. Protein sequence: CTSSRLGWDSYTGEPFF.

CDR3: CASSLGDMGELGREQYF. In nucleotides, the CDR3 is TGTGCCAGCAGCTTAGGAGATATGGGGGAATTAGGTCGCGAGCAGTACTTC. The V gene is TRBV11-2, the J gene TRBJ2-7; tentatively, D is TRBD1 or TRBD2 (5 bases each). Germline V gene sequence: CDR1 SGHAT, CDR2 FQNNGV. The CDR3 contains 17 residues. The germline V and J ends were trimmed by 1 base and 6 bases, with 22 bases remaining between them.

This clonotype was seen a few times. The V call is TRBV12-3 or TRBV12-4, the J call TRBJ2-1; D is possibly TRBD1 (7 bases). Trimming removed 5 bases at V and 5 bases at J, with 13 bases between. The CDR3 consists of 14 residues. This CDR3 is CASSRGTVNNEQFF. In DNA form, the CDR3 reads TGTGCCAGCAGTCGCGGGACAGTCAACAATGAGCAGTTCTTC.

The table lists this clonotype with a few counts. This chain uses TRBV11-2 with TRBJ1-1; D remains ambiguous. Germline V gene lookup returns CDR1 SGHAT and CDR2 FQNNGV. The CDR3 has 14 residues. Trimming stripped 7 bases from V and 0 bases from J, with 12 bases between. The CDR3 bases are TGTGCCAGCAACTCTAAAACTTTGAACACTGAAGCTTTCTTT. It specifies CASNSKTLNTEAFF.

The V gene is TRBV29-1, the J gene TRBJ1-1; the D gene is possibly TRBD1 (6 bases). CDR1 is SQVTM, CDR2 ANQGSEA, per germline. The length of the CDR3 is 13 residues. Trimming cost V 6 bases and J 0 bases, with 11 bases left between them. In nucleotides, the CDR3 is TGCAGCGTCTCTAGGGGGTTGAACACTGAAGCTTTCTTT. Its protein product is CSVSRGLNTEAFF.

The chain employs TRBV12-3 or TRBV12-4 and TRBJ2-4; D is ambiguous. The length of the CDR3 is 12 residues. V lost 3 bases and J lost 3, with 3 bases in between. CDR3 region: CASSFDKNIQYF. The CDR3 DNA is TGTGCCAGCAGTTTTGACAAAAACATTCAGTACTTC.

This clonotype was recorded a few times. The chain couples TRBV5-1 to TRBJ1-1, with a tentative D call TRBD1 (5 bases). Per germline, CDR1 SGHRS and CDR2 YFSETQ. Trimming pared 1 base from V and 2 bases from J, leaving 9 bases between. CDR3 length equals 14 residues. CDR3 DNA sequence: TGCGCCAGCAGCTTGACACAGGCTAACACTGAAGCTTTCTTT. Translated, it gives CASSLTQANTEAFF.

This clonotype was counted a few times. The chain couples TRBV28 to TRBJ1-4; D unresolved. Germline values: CDR1 MDHEN, CDR2 SYDVKM. The V gene lost 6 bases and the J gene lost 4 bases, with 6 bases spanning the gap. The CDR3 is made up of 12 amino acids. The CDR3 DNA reads TGTGCCAGCAGAACTATTAATGAAAAACTGTTTTTT. Protein sequence: CASRTINEKLFF.